The rows below give T cell receptor beta chains drawn from one sample of a study of CD8+ T cells in alopecia areata. Sequencing was performed with immunoSEQ multiplex PCR; in TCRdb, only in-frame clones are kept and a portion is missing. The sample has 13,000 to 15,000 clones; about 60% are singletons. The input for sequencing was skin, taken at week 0. Every receptor here comes from a human donor with alopecia areata. CDR3s include the opening cysteine and the closing phenylalanine or tryptophan. Fields, in order: D gene, V gene, clone size, J gene, CDR3 DNA, CDR3 protein. A D gene is named only where the DNA matches it firmly. For some rows the clone size is stated as once, few or many, or as a class when expanded; others skip it.

D gene: -
V gene: TRBV29-1
clone size: -
J gene: TRBJ1-2
CDR3 DNA: TGCAGCGTTGAAAGCCACAGAAACTATGGCTACACCTTC
CDR3 protein: CSVESHRNYGYTF

D gene: -
V gene: TRBV6-1
clone size: -
J gene: TRBJ1-4
CDR3 DNA: TGTGCCAGCAGTGATTTCGGCTTCCCTAATGAAAAACTGTTTTTT
CDR3 protein: CASSDFGFPNEKLFF

D gene: -
V gene: TRBV18
clone size: -
J gene: TRBJ1-5
CDR3 DNA: TGTGCCAGCTCACCACCGACACAGGGAGGTATCAATCAGCCCCAGCATTTT
CDR3 protein: CASSPPTQGGINQPQHF

D gene: -
V gene: TRBV15
clone size: -
J gene: TRBJ1-5
CDR3 DNA: TGTGCCACCAGCAGGGTGAATCAGCCCCAGCATTTT
CDR3 protein: CATSRVNQPQHF

D gene: -
V gene: TRBV18
clone size: medium-sized
J gene: TRBJ1-1
CDR3 DNA: TGTGCCAGCTCATCGCTACAGATCTCGAACACTGAAGCTTTCTTT
CDR3 protein: CASSSLQISNTEAFF

D gene: TRBD1
V gene: TRBV2
clone size: -
J gene: TRBJ2-1
CDR3 DNA: TGTGCCAGCAGAGGAAGGGACAGGGGTGGAAAGGAGCAGTTCTTC
CDR3 protein: CASRGRDRGGKEQFF

D gene: TRBD1
V gene: TRBV4-2
clone size: few
J gene: TRBJ1-6
CDR3 DNA: TGTGCCAGCAGCCCAACCGGGACAGGGGATTCACCCCTCCACTTT
CDR3 protein: CASSPTGTGDSPLHF

D gene: -
V gene: TRBV27
clone size: -
J gene: TRBJ1-1
CDR3 DNA: TGTGCCAGCAGTCCCGGGGACACTGAAGCTTTCTTT
CDR3 protein: CASSPGDTEAFF

D gene: -
V gene: TRBV29-1
clone size: -
J gene: TRBJ2-7
CDR3 DNA: TGCAGCGCGGAGGGCCGGGACAGTCCCTACGAGCAGTACTTC
CDR3 protein: CSAEGRDSPYEQYF

D gene: TRBD1
V gene: TRBV14
clone size: -
J gene: TRBJ2-2
CDR3 DNA: TGTGCCACCAGAGGACAGGATCTACCCGGGGAGCTGTTTTTT
CDR3 protein: CATRGQDLPGELFF

D gene: -
V gene: TRBV7-9
clone size: -
J gene: TRBJ1-5
CDR3 DNA: TGTGCCAGCAGCTTAGGGGATCAGCCCCAGCATTTT
CDR3 protein: CASSLGDQPQHF